The 28 T cell receptor beta chains listed next were all sequenced from one sample in a study of blood T cell repertoires in COVID-19. Sequencing was performed with immunoSEQ multiplex PCR; in TCRdb, only in-frame clones are kept and a portion is missing. Of under 450,000 clones listed, about 90% are singletons. Sample: PBMCs or T cells enriched from blood (not recorded which). The receptors come from a woman under 40 who had recovered from COVID-19.

This chain links TRBV5-1 with TRBJ2-1; the match to TRBD1 covers 7 bases. Germline assignment: CDR1 SGHRS and CDR2 YFSETQ. This CDR3 has 15 amino acids. The trim removed 3 bases at V and 2 bases at J, leaving 5 bases unmatched. The CDR3, as DNA: TGCGCCAGCAGCTCTCAGACAGGGCCCTACAATGAGCAGTTCTTC. Translated: CASSSQTGPYNEQFF. Complete variable domain (other parts from reference TRBV5-1 and TRBJ2-1): KAGVTQTPRYLIKTRGQQVTLSCSPISGHRSVSWYQQTPGQGLQFLFEYFSETQRNKGNFPGRFSGRQFSNSRSEMNVSTLELGDSALYLCASSSQTGPYNEQFFGPGTRLTVL.

The chain joins TRBV27 to TRBJ1-2; 9 positions agree with TRBD1. CDR1 and CDR2 from the germline V gene are MNHEY and SMNVEV (reference sequence). This CDR3 has 15 residues. The ends lost 5 bases at V and 2 bases at J; junction bases unmatched: 6. CDR3 DNA sequence: TGTGCCAGCAGTCCTACAGGGGGCTCCAACTATGGCTACACCTTC. Residues: CASSPTGGSNYGYTF.

This clone has just a few counts. This chain links TRBV18 with TRBJ2-5; 8 bases are a match to TRBD1. The V gene's germline CDR1 is KGHSH and CDR2 LQKENI. This CDR3 has 16 amino acids. The V and J ends lost 6 bases and 1 base, in that order; junction bases with no gene match: 10. The CDR3 DNA follows: TGTGCCAGCTCCCGAGGACAGGGCGGCAGCCAAGAGACCCAGTACTTC. Translating gives CASSRGQGGSQETQYF.

The chain has TRBV5-1 and TRBJ2-3, with a weak D call TRBD2 (6 bases). CDR1 SGHRS and CDR2 YFSETQ come from the germline V gene. Trimming cost V 7 bases and J 1 base, with 16 bases left between them. The CDR3 consists of 15 residues. This chain's CDR3 is CASRLSGTGTDTQYF. CDR3 coding DNA: TGCGCCAGCCGCCTTTCGGGGACTGGCACAGATACGCAGTATTTT.

The CDR3 coding sequence is TGTGCAAGTCGCTTAGGTGGCATCAAGACAGGAAGTAGCAATCAGCCCCAGCATTTT. As protein: CASRLGGIKTGSSNQPQHF. This chain joins TRBV12-2 and TRBJ1-5; TRBD1 is taken as the D call from the table, unchecked against the DNA. TRBV12-2 is recorded as a pseudogene. CDR3 size: 19 residues.

V usage is TRBV6-5 and J usage is TRBJ1-5; D is unclear. The CDR3 loop spans 13 amino acids. V was cut by 7 bases and J by 1 base, with 8 bases left in between. CDR1 MNHEY and CDR2 SVGAGI come from the germline V gene. As DNA, the CDR3 is TGTGCCAGCATGTTGACAAGCAATCAGCCCCAGCATTTT. As protein: CASMLTSNQPQHF.

CDR3 nucleotide sequence: TGTGCCAGCAGCGGGACAGGGGGCGAATATGGCTACACCTTC. Its translation: CASSGTGGEYGYTF. This chain connects TRBV14 to TRBJ1-2; 12 bases map to TRBD1. The V and J ends lost 5 bases and 5 bases, in that order; junction bases with no gene match: 3. Germline CDR1 is SGHDN and CDR2 is FVKESK. The CDR3 extends over 14 amino acids.

A single count supports this clone. The chain couples TRBV25-1 to TRBJ1-4; possibly TRBD1 for D (6 bases). Trimming took off 3 bases at V and 7 bases at J, with 12 bases between the two ends. Germline CDR1 reads MGHDK; CDR2 reads SYGVNS. This CDR3 has 14 amino acids. The CDR3 DNA reads as TGTGCCAGCAGTGATCAGGCAGGGGTTGAAAAACTGTTTTTT. Its protein product is CASSDQAGVEKLFF. Combining the CDR3 with reference TRBV25-1 and TRBJ1-4 gives the whole variable domain EADIYQTPRYLVIGTGKKITLECSQTMGHDKMYWYQQDPGMELHLIHYSYGVNSTEKGDLSSESTVSRIRTEHFPLTLESARPSHTSQYLCASSDQAGVEKLFFGSGTQLSVL.

The J gene is TRBJ1-6, the V gene TRBV28; TRBD1 is a possible D gene (5 bases). The CDR3 consists of 16 residues. Germline CDR1 is MDHEN and CDR2 is SYDVKM. V lost 6 bases and J lost 8, with 20 bases in between. As DNA, the CDR3 is TGTGCCAGCAGCCAGGGATCGGTAGGGGTTTATTCACCCCTCCACTTT. Protein: CASSQGSVGVYSPLHF.

This clone was counted a single time. This sequence joins TRBV27 and TRBJ1-2; D is undetermined. The germline CDR1 and CDR2 sequences are MNHEY and SMNVEV (reference sequence). V was trimmed by 5 bases and J by 5 bases, leaving 12 bases between them. This CDR3 comprises 13 residues. Here the CDR3 reads CASSPTTSYGYTF. The CDR3 DNA is TGTGCCAGCAGTCCGACAACTAGTTATGGCTACACCTTC.

The rearrangement links TRBV6-6 to TRBJ1-2; TRBD1 might be the D (6 bases). The CDR3 sequence is 15 residues long. Deletions cut 2 bases from V and 2 bases from J, with 12 bases between. Germline V CDR1 and CDR2: MNHNY, SVGAGI (reference sequence). The CDR3 loop reads CASSYGGSFNYGYTF. In DNA, the CDR3 is TGTGCCAGCAGTTACGGGGGCAGTTTCAACTATGGCTACACCTTC.

This clone has just one count. Distinct nucleotide sequences in the sample also encode this CDR3. The rearrangement uses TRBV19 and TRBJ2-5, with a weak D call TRBD2 (6 bases). Germline V gene lookup returns CDR1 LNHDA and CDR2 SQIVND (reference sequence). The CDR3 contains 13 residues. The ends were cut back, 1 base at V and 4 bases at J, with 7 bases in the middle. The CDR3 loop is CASSIAGAETQYF. In DNA, the CDR3 is TGTGCCAGTAGTATAGCGGGAGCAGAGACCCAGTACTTC.

The rearrangement joins TRBV7-2 to TRBJ1-1; tentatively, D is TRBD1 (6 bases). Germline-derived CDR1 and CDR2 are SGHTA and FQGNSA. CDR3 length: 14 amino acids. V dropped 3 bases and J dropped 7 bases, with 15 bases sitting between them. CDR3 amino acids: CASSFPGQGYEAFF. CDR3 nucleotides: TGTGCCAGCAGCTTCCCTGGGCAGGGGTATGAAGCTTTCTTT. Full variable domain (remainder filled in from reference TRBV7-2 and TRBJ1-1): GAGVSQSPSNKVTEKGKDVELRCDPISGHTALYWYRQSLGQGLEFLIYFQGNSAPDKSGLPSDRFSAERTGGSVSTLTIQRTQQEDSAVYLCASSFPGQGYEAFFGQGTRLTVV.

The V call is TRBV27, the J call TRBJ2-3; 8 bases align to TRBD2. This CDR3 contains 9 residues. V trimming: 8 bases; J trimming: 14 bases; junction bases outside the gene matches: 3. In germline, CDR1 is MNHEY, CDR2 SMNVEV (reference sequence). The CDR3 DNA sequence: TGTGCCAGCGGGACTAGGCCGTATTTT. Translating it yields CASGTRPYF.

The genes are TRBV5-8 and TRBJ1-5; no reliable D call. CDR3 size: 13 residues. CDR1 is SGHTS, CDR2 YDEGEE, per germline. The V end lost 5 bases, the J end lost 1 base, and 7 bases lay between the germline ends. The CDR3 DNA sequence: TGTGCCAGCAGTTCGCGGAGCAATCAGCCCCAGCATTTT. Amino acids: CASSSRSNQPQHF.

This clone was seen repeatedly, ten times or more. The chain employs TRBV24-1 and TRBJ2-1; 7 bases are shared with TRBD2. The CDR3 totals 12 residues. Germline V gene lookup returns CDR1 KGHDR and CDR2 SFDVKD. Losses at the gene ends were 6 bases for V and 5 bases for J; bases not matched to a gene: 0. Here the CDR3 DNA reads TGTGCCACCAGTAGCGGGAACAATGAGCAGTTCTTC. Encoded protein: CATSSGNNEQFF.

In its sample, this clone was seen once. The rearrangement uses TRBV4-1 and TRBJ2-5; 8 bases are shared with TRBD1. Per germline, CDR1 MGHRA and CDR2 YSYEKL. The CDR3 contains 20 residues. Trimming removed 0 bases from V and 4 bases from J; junction bases left unmatched: 19. CDR3: CASSQEGIPTHPDRAETQYF. DNA for the CDR3: TGCGCCAGCAGCCAAGAGGGGATCCCAACCCACCCGGACAGGGCAGAGACCCAGTACTTC.

The chain employs TRBV7-8 and TRBJ1-2; 7 bases match TRBD1. Unmatched junction bases numbered 7, after V lost 5 bases and J lost 4 bases. Germline assignment: CDR1 SGHVS and CDR2 FQNEAQ. This CDR3 spans 14 amino acids. CDR3 protein: CASSLFGTAYGYTF. DNA for the CDR3: TGTGCCAGCAGCCTCTTTGGGACAGCCTATGGCTACACCTTC.

V is TRBV10-3 and J is TRBJ1-3, with D hard to call. The CDR3 is made up of 15 amino acids. V gave up 6 bases and J gave up 0 bases, with 12 bases separating them. The germline V gene encodes CDR1 ENHRY and CDR2 SYGVKD. CDR3 nucleotides: TGTGCCATCAGGGGAGGCGGGCTCTCTGGAAACACCATATATTTT. This gives the protein CAIRGGGLSGNTIYF.

The V call is TRBV5-4, the J call TRBJ2-1; TRBD2 aligns across 11 bases. Unmatched junction bases numbered 7, after V lost 4 bases and J lost 7 bases. The CDR3 covers 15 residues. CDR1 and CDR2 from the germline V gene are SGHNT and YYREEE (reference sequence). For the CDR3, the DNA is TGTGCCAGCAGCCTTACTAGCGGGAGAAGTAATGAGCAGTTCTTC. Translating gives CASSLTSGRSNEQFF. The full variable domain, with the rest looked up from reference TRBV5-4 and TRBJ2-1, is ETGVTQSPTHLIKTRGQQVTLRCSSQSGHNTVSWYQQALGQGPQFIFQYYREEENGRGNFPPRFSGLQFPNYSSELNVNALELDDSALYLCASSLTSGRSNEQFFGPGTRLTVL.

This chain connects TRBV9 to TRBJ1-1; 7 bases map to TRBD1. The CDR3 totals 20 residues. With 2 bases clipped from V and 0 bases from J, the junction kept 19 bases outside the gene matches. Germline CDR1 reads SGDLS; CDR2 reads YYNGEE. CDR3 nucleotide sequence: TGTGCCAGCAGCGTGGGAGTGGTGAAAAAAGGGGGCGAGATGAACACTGAAGCTTTCTTT. As protein: CASSVGVVKKGGEMNTEAFF.

The gene calls are TRBV7-9 and TRBJ2-2; the D gene is possibly TRBD1 (5 bases). The length of the CDR3 is 14 residues. V lost 4 bases and J lost 6, with 12 bases in between. Germline-derived CDR1 and CDR2 are SEHNR and FQNEAQ (reference sequence). The CDR3 loop reads CASSYFQGSGELFF. In DNA form, the CDR3 reads TGTGCCAGCAGCTACTTCCAGGGTTCCGGGGAGCTGTTTTTT.

This clone was seen a single time. The chain uses TRBV27 and TRBJ2-5; no firm D call. CDR3 length: 14 amino acids. Trimming left V 6 bases short and J 5 bases short, with 16 bases between. Germline-derived CDR1 and CDR2 are MNHEY and SMNVEV (reference sequence). The CDR3 DNA sequence: TGTGCCAGCAGCCAATCTCGGGTCCAGGAGACCCAGTACTTC. Protein sequence: CASSQSRVQETQYF.

The chain couples TRBV5-1 to TRBJ1-2; TRBD1 agrees at 7 bases. Germline CDR1 reads SGHRS; CDR2 reads YFSETQ. Trimming cost V 0 bases and J 4 bases; bases outside gene matches: 3. CDR3 size: 14 residues. DNA for the CDR3: TGCGCCAGCAGCTTGGGGGACAGAGCCTATGGCTACACCTTC. Translation: CASSLGDRAYGYTF.

This clone was seen only a few times. The rearrangement links TRBV27 to TRBJ1-2; D ambiguous. CDR1 and CDR2 (germline): MNHEY, SMNVEV (reference sequence). There are 13 residues in the CDR3. V gave up 2 bases and J gave up 8 bases, with 12 bases separating them. DNA for the CDR3: TGTGCCAGCAGTTTAGACATGATGCAGGGCTACACCTTC. Protein: CASSLDMMQGYTF.

This clone was seen only once. The V and J genes are TRBV5-1 and TRBJ1-4, with D perhaps matching TRBD1 (5 bases). Germline-derived CDR1 and CDR2 are SGHRS and YFSETQ. This CDR3 has 13 amino acids. The V end was cut by 4 bases, the J end by 4 bases, with 8 bases between. The CDR3 DNA reads TGCGCCAGCAGCCGACAGAGTAATGAAAAACTGTTTTTT. It is translated as CASSRQSNEKLFF.

The chain employs TRBV5-1 and TRBJ2-6; no definite D call. Germline V gene sequence: CDR1 SGHRS, CDR2 YFSETQ. The CDR3 loop spans 13 amino acids. Trimming shortened V by 8 bases and J by 2 bases, and 8 bases separated the two germline ends. The CDR3 loop is CASQNAGANVLTF. The CDR3 DNA reads TGCGCCAGTCAGAATGCTGGGGCCAACGTCCTGACTTTC.

This chain links TRBV7-2 with TRBJ2-1, with D possibly matching TRBD1 (5 bases). The CDR3 is made up of 14 amino acids. Trimming took 1 base from V and 7 from J, leaving 11 bases between them. The germline CDR1 and CDR2 sequences are SGHTA and FQGNSA. The DNA of the CDR3 is TGTGCCAGCAGCTTAGGTGGCAGGGTAAATGAGCAGTTCTTC. Protein product: CASSLGGRVNEQFF. The full variable domain, with the rest looked up from reference TRBV7-2 and TRBJ2-1, is GAGVSQSPSNKVTEKGKDVELRCDPISGHTALYWYRQSLGQGLEFLIYFQGNSAPDKSGLPSDRFSAERTGGSVSTLTIQRTQQEDSAVYLCASSLGGRVNEQFFGPGTRLTVL.